These 11 T cell receptor beta chains were sequenced from one sample in a study of OX40 agonist ivuxolimab in advanced cancers. TCRdb's table, derived via immunoSEQ multiplex PCR, lists solely in-frame clones and lacks some. The sample has around 25,000 clones; 86% are singletons. This specimen was CD4+ or CD8+ T cells sorted from blood, taken in a trial of the OX40 agonist ivuxolimab. Receptor source: an adult with an advanced solid tumor such as melanoma, head and neck, liver or kidney cancer.

The chain joins TRBV28 to TRBJ1-4; D call uncertain. CDR3 length: 11 residues. Looked up from germline, CDR1 is MDHEN and CDR2 is SYDVKM. V was trimmed by 3 bases and J by 14 bases, leaving 10 bases between them. The CDR3 loop is CASSLADNLFF. The CDR3 DNA reads TGTGCCAGCAGTTTGGCCGACAATCTGTTTTTT.

The chain employs TRBV27 and TRBJ2-1; maybe TRBD1 (7 bases). The V and J ends lost 2 bases and 7 bases respectively, with 24 bases between them. The CDR3 loop spans 18 amino acids. In germline, CDR1 is MNHEY, CDR2 SMNVEV (reference sequence). Written as DNA, the CDR3 is TGTGCCAGCAGTTTAGTAGTCTGGGACAGCGGAGGGGGGAATGAGCAGTTCTTC. Its translation: CASSLVVWDSGGGNEQFF.

This clone was detected once. The chain couples TRBV7-9 to TRBJ2-5; possible D gene TRBD2, 6 bases. Germline V lookup: CDR1 SEHNR, CDR2 FQNEAQ (reference sequence). Trimming stripped 6 bases from V and 5 bases from J, with 19 bases between. This CDR3 region has 15 residues. CDR3 protein: CASSLRRGSWETQYF. The CDR3 coding sequence is TGTGCCAGCAGTTTGAGGAGGGGCTCATGGGAGACCCAGTACTTC.

CDR3 sequence: CASSPWGVSYNEQFF. In nucleotides, the CDR3 is TGTGCCAGCAGCCCTTGGGGGGTCTCCTACAATGAGCAGTTCTTC. The chain combines TRBV5-6 with TRBJ2-1; D perhaps matches TRBD2 (6 bases). The CDR3 is made up of 15 amino acids. Between the trimmed V and J ends, which lost 4 bases and 0 bases, there was a span of 11 bases. CDR1 and CDR2 from the germline V gene are SGHDT and YYEEEE.

The CDR3 DNA sequence: TGTGCCAGCAGCCCCGGTCACGGCTACACCTTC. Protein sequence: CASSPGHGYTF. The J gene is TRBJ1-2, the V gene TRBV6-6, with D hard to call. From germline, CDR1 is MNHNY and CDR2 SVGAGI (reference sequence). V lost 6 bases, J lost 8 bases, and 10 bases lay in between. The CDR3 has 11 amino acids.

The chain joins TRBV7-9 to TRBJ1-1; D not certain. Germline V gene data show CDR1 as SEHNR and CDR2 as FQNEAQ (reference sequence). The length of the CDR3 is 12 residues. The V end lost 5 bases, the J end lost 2 bases, and 6 bases lay between the germline ends. Written as DNA, the CDR3 is TGTGCCAGCAGCCACTTTAACACTGAAGCTTTCTTT. Translated: CASSHFNTEAFF. The variable domain in full, with the rest retrieved from reference TRBV7-9 and TRBJ1-1, is DTGVSQNPRHKITKRGQNVTFRCDPISEHNRLYWYRQTLGQGPEFLTYFQNEAQLEKSRLLSDRFSAERPKGSFSTLEIQRTEQGDSAMYLCASSHFNTEAFFGQGTRLTVV.

The chain links TRBV6-1 to TRBJ1-2, with D tentatively TRBD1 (6 bases). Germline lookup yields CDR1 MNHNS and CDR2 SASEGT. The CDR3 runs to 15 residues. V was clipped by 4 bases and J by 8 bases, with 20 bases between them. CDR3 coding DNA: TGTGCCAGCAGTGTTTTACAGGGAGATGATTTGGGCTACACCTTC. Its translation is CASSVLQGDDLGYTF.

This chain connects TRBV6-5 to TRBJ2-7; the D gene could be TRBD1 or TRBD2 (5 bases each). With 0 bases removed from V and 4 bases from J, the gap between germline ends came to 16 bases. This CDR3 region has 16 residues. The germline V gene has CDR1 MNHEY and CDR2 SVGAGI. The CDR3 DNA reads TGTGCCAGCAGTTACTCAACGGGACCTCAACCATACGAGCAGTACTTC. Translating gives CASSYSTGPQPYEQYF.

J is TRBJ2-5 and V is TRBV7-9; the D gene is possibly TRBD1 (6 bases). CDR1 is SEHNR, CDR2 FQNEAQ, per germline (reference sequence). The CDR3 length is 17 residues. Trimming shortened V by 6 bases and J by 3 bases, and 23 bases separated the two germline ends. CDR3 coding DNA: TGTGCCAGCAGTCCGAGACGCGCACAGGGTGGAAAAGAGACCCAGTACTTC. Protein: CASSPRRAQGGKETQYF.

The chain recombines TRBV7-9 with TRBJ2-1; 11 bases match TRBD2. From germline, CDR1 is SEHNR and CDR2 FQNEAQ (reference sequence). The CDR3 contains 18 residues. J was trimmed by 6 bases and V by 3 bases; bases with no gene match: 13. The CDR3 nucleotides read TGTGCCAGCAGCTTTCCTGGTCGCGGGACTAGCGGTCTCAATGAGCAGTTCTTC. Translating it yields CASSFPGRGTSGLNEQFF.

The chain employs TRBV7-6 and TRBJ2-7; D uncertain. CDR3 size: 15 residues. Trimming removed 1 base at V and 0 bases at J, with 10 bases between. Germline V CDR1 and CDR2: SGHVS, FNYEAQ. In nucleotides, the CDR3 is TGTGCCAGCAGCTTAGAGGGCACCCCCTCCTACGAGCAGTACTTC. This translates into CASSLEGTPSYEQYF. Full variable domain (missing parts from reference TRBV7-6 and TRBJ2-7): GAGVSQSPRYKVTKRGQDVALRCDPISGHVSLYWYRQALGQGPEFLTYFNYEAQQDKSGLPNDRFSAERPEGSISTLTIQRTEQRDSAMYRCASSLEGTPSYEQYFGPGTRLTVT.